The 20 T cell receptor beta chains presented below share a single source sample, sequenced in a study of T cell responses to AZD1222 COVID-19 vaccine. The data were produced by immunoSEQ multiplex PCR, yet TCRdb's version contains in-frame clones alone and is incomplete. The sample lists 90,000 to 100,000 clones, less than 85% occurring once. The sequenced sample was peripheral blood, obtained 28 days after the second AZD1222 dose. These receptors originate from an adult who received the AZD1222 COVID-19 vaccine.

The J gene is TRBJ2-5, the V gene TRBV7-3; D is possibly TRBD2 (6 bases). Deletions cut 1 base from V and 5 bases from J, with 11 bases between. CDR1 and CDR2 (germline): SGHTA, FQGTGA. The CDR3 extends over 14 amino acids. CDR3 bases: TGTGCCAGCAGCTTAAACGGGGGATGGGAGACCCAGTACTTC. It specifies CASSLNGGWETQYF.

The gene calls are TRBV3-1 (or the pseudogene TRBV3-2) and TRBJ1-1, with TRBD1 as a possible D gene (5 bases). Germline values: CDR1 LGHDT, CDR2 YNNKEL (reference sequence). Between the trimmed V and J ends, which lost 5 bases and 1 base, there was a span of 11 bases. CDR3 length equals 14 residues. CDR3 in amino acids: CASSWGIPNTEAFF. The CDR3 DNA reads as TGTGCCAGCAGCTGGGGGATCCCGAACACTGAAGCTTTCTTT.

The rearrangement uses TRBV5-1 and TRBJ2-7, with TRBD2 as a possible D gene (6 bases). CDR3 size: 14 residues. Between the trimmed V and J ends, which lost 5 bases and 12 bases, there was a span of 24 bases. The germline V gene has CDR1 SGHRS and CDR2 YFSETQ. CDR3 sequence (DNA): TGCGCCAGCAGTCAACAGGCTAGCGCGAACAACTGGTACTTC. As protein: CASSQQASANNWYF. Variable domain in full (rest from reference TRBV5-1 and TRBJ2-7): KAGVTQTPRYLIKTRGQQVTLSCSPISGHRSVSWYQQTPGQGLQFLFEYFSETQRNKGNFPGRFSGRQFSNSRSEMNVSTLELGDSALYLCASSQQASANNWYFGPGTRLTVT.

This clone turned up a few times. This chain links TRBV6-7 with TRBJ2-7, with D unresolved. Being an ORF, TRBV6-7 has a function that is uncertain. V was trimmed by 4 bases and J by 2 bases, leaving 6 bases between them. CDR3 length: 12 amino acids. CDR3 in amino acids: CASSSGPYEQYF. In nucleotides, the CDR3 is TGTGCCAGCAGTTCGGGTCCCTACGAGCAGTACTTC.

This clone was recorded a few times. The chain recombines TRBV12-3 or TRBV12-4 with TRBJ2-1, with D unclear. Trimming pared 3 bases from V and 7 bases from J, leaving 7 bases between. CDR3 length equals 12 residues. CDR3 loop: CASSFSWNEQFF. The CDR3 DNA reads as TGTGCCAGCAGTTTTTCCTGGAATGAGCAGTTCTTC.

The V call is TRBV19, the J call TRBJ1-4, with TRBD1 identical over 9 bases. V was pared by 5 bases and J by 8 bases, with 9 bases of the junction left unmatched. This CDR3 spans 15 amino acids. The V gene's germline CDR1 is LNHDA and CDR2 SQIVND (reference sequence). CDR3 bases: TGTGCCAGTAGTTCCCCCGACAGGGGGAGAGAAAAACTGTTTTTT. This gives the protein CASSSPDRGREKLFF.

V is TRBV29-1 and J is TRBJ1-1; D call uncertain. This CDR3 contains 11 residues. With 2 bases removed from V and 9 bases from J, the gap between germline ends came to 10 bases. From germline, CDR1 is SQVTM and CDR2 ANQGSEA. The CDR3, as DNA: TGCAGCGTTGAAATAGAGAATAAAGCTTTCTTT. Its protein is CSVEIENKAFF.

The V and J genes are TRBV5-1 and TRBJ1-3, with D perhaps matching TRBD1 (5 bases). V was clipped by 6 bases and J by 4 bases, with 20 bases between them. Per the germline V gene, CDR1 is SGHRS and CDR2 is YFSETQ. The CDR3 is made up of 16 amino acids. The CDR3 region is CASTGDGGTGGNTIYF. CDR3 DNA sequence: TGCGCCAGCACCGGGGACGGCGGAACGGGGGGAAACACCATATATTTT. The variable domain in full, completed from reference TRBV5-1 and TRBJ1-3, reads KAGVTQTPRYLIKTRGQQVTLSCSPISGHRSVSWYQQTPGQGLQFLFEYFSETQRNKGNFPGRFSGRQFSNSRSEMNVSTLELGDSALYLCASTGDGGTGGNTIYFGEGSWLTVV.

This clone was observed a few times. The chain employs TRBV27 and TRBJ1-3, with a weak D call TRBD1 (6 bases). Germline values: CDR1 MNHEY, CDR2 SMNVEV (reference sequence). The CDR3 is made up of 16 amino acids. With 3 bases removed from V and 2 bases from J, the gap between germline ends came to 14 bases. CDR3 loop: CASSLRAGDAGNTIYF. The CDR3 DNA is TGTGCCAGCAGTTTGAGGGCAGGGGACGCTGGAAACACCATATATTTT.

The chain joins TRBV10-3 to TRBJ1-2; 7 nucleotides agree with TRBD1. Looked up from germline, CDR1 is ENHRY and CDR2 is SYGVKD. V dropped 7 bases and J dropped 4; count of bases not matched to a gene: 6. This CDR3 contains 13 residues. CDR3 sequence reads: CAITGTAFYGYTF. The CDR3 coding sequence is TGTGCCATCACGGGGACAGCGTTCTATGGCTACACCTTC.

This chain's CDR3 is CASSQRRGALTDTQYF. The CDR3 nucleotides read TGTGCCAGCAGCCAAAGGCGGGGAGCTCTCACAGATACGCAGTATTTT. The chain has TRBV14 and TRBJ2-3; possible D gene TRBD2, 6 bases. The CDR3 runs to 16 residues. Germline assignment: CDR1 SGHDN and CDR2 FVKESK. V lost 2 bases and J 2 bases, leaving 14 bases between the germline ends.

The chain combines TRBV11-2 with TRBJ1-1; D perhaps matches TRBD1 (5 bases). The germline gives CDR1 SGHAT, CDR2 FQNNGV. CDR3 length: 14 residues. V was pared by 3 bases and J by 4 bases, with 12 bases between. CDR3 protein: CASSFQGTGTEAFF. In DNA form, the CDR3 reads TGTGCCAGCAGCTTCCAGGGAACTGGCACTGAAGCTTTCTTT.

In this sample, this clone turned up a few times. This chain connects TRBV18 to TRBJ2-7; D is ambiguous. This CDR3 has 14 amino acids. Germline V gene data show CDR1 as KGHSH and CDR2 as LQKENI. The V end was cut by 2 bases, the J end by 4 bases, with 12 bases between. The CDR3 region is CASSPGDGFYEQYF. DNA for the CDR3: TGTGCCAGCTCACCAGGTGACGGTTTTTACGAGCAGTACTTC.

The chain is built from TRBV4-3 and TRBJ2-2; tentative D call: TRBD2 (6 bases). The CDR3 runs 20 residues. Germline CDR1 and CDR2: LGHNA and YSLEER. V lost 0 bases and J lost 5, with 25 bases in between. CDR3 DNA: TGCGCCAGCAGCCAAGATTTTTTGGGCGGGACCAGTAGTTTGACCGGGGAGCTGTTTTTT. Translating it yields CASSQDFLGGTSSLTGELFF.

This clone was seen a handful of times. DNA for the CDR3: TGTGCCAGTAGTATTATCCTGGGGGCAGGGCAGAGCTATGGCTACACCTTC. Its translation is CASSIILGAGQSYGYTF. The rearrangement links TRBV19 to TRBJ1-2; weak D call: TRBD1 (6 bases). The CDR3 has 17 amino acids. Trimming shortened V by 3 bases and J by 4 bases, and 21 bases separated the two germline ends. CDR1 and CDR2 from the germline V gene are LNHDA and SQIVND (reference sequence).

V gene TRBV24-1 combines with J gene TRBJ1-1; D might be TRBD1 (5 bases). Trimming removed 10 bases from V and 3 bases from J, with 14 bases in between. The CDR3 has 13 amino acids. Germline V gives CDR1 KGHDR, CDR2 SFDVKD. CDR3 in DNA: TGTGCCACGCAACGGGACCCTTACACTGAAGCTTTCTTT. Protein: CATQRDPYTEAFF.

The rearrangement links TRBV9 to TRBJ1-1, with a weak D call TRBD1 (5 bases). CDR1 and CDR2 (germline): SGDLS, YYNGEE. With 0 bases removed from V and 10 bases from J, the gap between germline ends came to 10 bases. There are 12 residues in the CDR3. Here the CDR3 DNA reads TGTGCCAGCAGCGTAGAAGGAGGGACAGCTTTCTTT. Amino acid sequence: CASSVEGGTAFF.

The chain joins TRBV20-1 to TRBJ1-2; D gene unclear. Germline loops: CDR1 DFQATT, CDR2 SNEGSKA (reference sequence). Trimming removed 6 bases from V and 4 bases from J, with 9 bases in between. The CDR3 is 11 residues long. The CDR3 protein is CSALMGYGYTF. For the CDR3, the DNA is TGCAGTGCCCTAATGGGCTATGGCTACACCTTC.

The chain joins TRBV19 to TRBJ2-2; D is tentatively TRBD1 or TRBD2 (6 bases each). The CDR3 runs to 15 residues. Germline CDR1 reads LNHDA; CDR2 reads SQIVND (reference sequence). The V end was cut by 3 bases, the J end by 5 bases, with 13 bases between. CDR3 region: CASSIPGARTGELFF. The CDR3 DNA follows: TGTGCCAGTAGTATCCCGGGGGCGAGGACCGGGGAGCTGTTTTTT.

V and J are TRBV6-5 and TRBJ1-2; the match to TRBD1 covers 7 bases. Trimming removed 7 bases from V and 3 bases from J; junction bases left unmatched: 11. Germline V gene lookup returns CDR1 MNHEY and CDR2 SVGAGI. The CDR3 runs to 15 residues. The CDR3 protein is CASTNDKGADYGYTF. For the CDR3, the DNA is TGTGCCAGCACCAATGACAAGGGGGCGGACTATGGCTACACCTTC.